Listed here are 13 T cell receptor beta chains from one sample, sequenced in a study of T cell responses to AZD1222 COVID-19 vaccine. Some clones are missing from TCRdb's copy, which holds only in-frame ones; the method was immunoSEQ multiplex PCR. The table shows 150,000 to 200,000 clones, with 94% occurring only once. Source: peripheral blood, taken on day 0 of AZD1222 vaccination. The source is an adult in good health.

This chain connects TRBV27 to TRBJ2-3; 7 bases line up with TRBD1. There are 12 residues in the CDR3. Germline V lookup: CDR1 MNHEY, CDR2 SMNVEV (reference sequence). Losses at the gene ends were 6 bases for V and 14 bases for J; bases not matched to a gene: 11. The CDR3 protein is CASSARDSRVYF. As DNA, the CDR3 is TGTGCCAGCAGCGCCCGGGACAGCAGGGTGTATTTT.

This clone appeared once. The CDR3 DNA reads as TGTGCCAGCAGTTTAACCAGCAACTATGGCTACACCTTC. This translates into CASSLTSNYGYTF. The chain carries TRBV12-3 or TRBV12-4 and TRBJ1-2; D call uncertain. Trimming took off 2 bases at V and 2 bases at J, with 6 bases between the two ends. The CDR3 runs to 13 residues.

This rearrangement joins TRBV7-6 to TRBJ2-1, with D possibly matching TRBD1 (5 bases). Germline V CDR1 and CDR2: SGHVS, FNYEAQ. Trimming took 6 bases from V and 9 from J, leaving 12 bases between them. This CDR3 has 12 residues. The CDR3 protein is CASSRTGLEQFF. The DNA for the CDR3 is TGTGCCAGCAGTCGTACAGGCCTTGAGCAGTTCTTC.

This clone was detected only once. The chain couples TRBV19 to TRBJ1-2, with TRBD1 as a possible D gene (6 bases). Germline-derived CDR1 and CDR2 are LNHDA and SQIVND (reference sequence). V lost 3 bases, J lost 8 bases, and 19 bases lay in between. This CDR3 comprises 15 residues. In nucleotides, the CDR3 is TGTGCCAGTAGTATTTCAGGGGTCACTCGGCGGGGCTACACCTTC. Translating gives CASSISGVTRRGYTF.

This chain joins TRBV6-5 and TRBJ1-2; possibly TRBD1 for D (5 bases). The germline CDR1 and CDR2 sequences are MNHEY and SVGAGI. CDR3 size: 14 residues. Trimming left V 6 bases short and J 4 bases short, with 15 bases between. The CDR3 DNA reads TGTGCCAGCAGATTTACAGGTCGGGGCTATGGCTACACCTTC. Its translation is CASRFTGRGYGYTF.

CDR3 region: CACQSSGNTIYF. The DNA for the CDR3 is TGTGCCTGCCAGAGCTCTGGAAACACCATATATTTT. The chain combines TRBV5-5 with TRBJ1-3; D is undetermined. The V gene lost 10 bases and the J gene lost 0 bases, with 8 bases spanning the gap. CDR3 length: 12 residues. Germline assignment: CDR1 SGHKS and CDR2 YYEKEE (reference sequence).

The chain couples TRBV5-1 to TRBJ1-1, with D possibly being TRBD1 (6 bases). Per the germline V gene, CDR1 is SGHRS and CDR2 is YFSETQ. V was cut by 2 bases and J by 3 bases, with 11 bases left in between. The CDR3 length is 14 residues. Here the CDR3 reads CASSLGDTYTEAFF. CDR3 nucleotide sequence: TGCGCCAGCAGCTTAGGGGACACATACACTGAAGCTTTCTTT.

V gene TRBV19 combines with J gene TRBJ1-5; D uncertain. The germline V gene encodes CDR1 LNHDA and CDR2 SQIVND (reference sequence). The CDR3 sequence is 12 residues long. V was pared by 7 bases and J by 8 bases, with 12 bases between. The CDR3 is CASNLRREPQHF. The CDR3 DNA sequence: TGTGCCAGTAATCTCAGGAGGGAGCCCCAGCATTTT.

This clone has only one observation. The chain joins TRBV19 to TRBJ2-7; 9 nucleotides align to TRBD2. Germline assignment: CDR1 LNHDA and CDR2 SQIVND (reference sequence). The CDR3 loop spans 14 amino acids. J lost 6 bases, V lost 2 bases, and 5 bases had no gene match. CDR3 sequence (DNA): TGTGCCAGTAGTATATTCGCGGGAGGGGGCGAGCAGTACTTC. It translates to CASSIFAGGGEQYF.

The rearrangement uses TRBV3-1 (or the pseudogene TRBV3-2) and TRBJ1-4; D is perhaps TRBD1 (6 bases). V was shortened by 3 bases and J by 5 bases, with 13 bases between the two germline ends. Germline V gives CDR1 LGHDT, CDR2 YNNKEL (reference sequence). CDR3 length: 15 amino acids. The CDR3: CASSQGALMNEKLFF. The CDR3 region has the DNA TGTGCCAGCAGCCAGGGGGCGCTGATGAATGAAAAACTGTTTTTT.

The V and J genes are TRBV6-5 and TRBJ2-1; D remains ambiguous. Germline CDR1 is MNHEY and CDR2 is SVGAGI. The V gene lost 3 bases and the J gene lost 4 bases, with 13 bases spanning the gap. The CDR3 extends over 15 amino acids. The CDR3 sequence is CASSYGTARYNEQFF. The CDR3 DNA follows: TGTGCCAGCAGTTATGGTACAGCGAGGTACAATGAGCAGTTCTTC.

This chain links TRBV7-6 with TRBJ2-6; D remains unclear. The V gene's germline CDR1 is SGHVS and CDR2 FNYEAQ. The CDR3 loop spans 16 amino acids. Trimming stripped 5 bases from V and 0 bases from J, with 11 bases between. This CDR3 is CASSPKAYSGANVLTF. For the CDR3, the DNA is TGTGCCAGCAGCCCAAAGGCTTACTCTGGGGCCAACGTCCTGACTTTC.

The chain is built from TRBV29-1 and TRBJ2-2; no reliable D call. Germline CDR1 reads SQVTM; CDR2 reads ANQGSEA. The V and J ends lost 5 bases and 0 bases respectively, with 7 bases between them. This CDR3 contains 13 residues. CDR3 DNA sequence: TGCAGCGTTTTTACACCGAACACCGGGGAGCTGTTTTTT. The encoded protein is CSVFTPNTGELFF.